This T cell receptor beta chain was profiled in a study of Tregs in tolerant kidney transplant recipients. Study background: Recipient PBMCs carried a CFSE label and met irradiated graft donor PBMCs for six to seven days before FACS sorting. Study-wide results and caveats: Biological reproducibility was not directly addressed, but technical replication error appeared minimal. The small number of patients limits these findings pending further validation. Activated donor B cell expansion appeared to reveal the most relevant donor-specific TCRbeta repertoire.

For this clone: The antigen remains undetermined.

CDR3 length: 15 residues. With 4 bases removed from V and 2 bases from J, the gap between germline ends came to 12 bases. Per the germline V gene, CDR1 is SGHDN and CDR2 is FVKESK. Profiled with immunoSEQ multiplex PCR; TCRdb holds only in-frame clones, not every one. This sample has 4,200 or so clones, with roughly 56% found just once. The TCR sequence derives from a human donor in good health. This sequence joins TRBV14 and TRBJ2-1, with D hard to call. Sequenced sample: CD8+ T cells from blood cultured with allogeneic cells. This CDR3 is CASSPQARPYNEQFF. The CDR3 nucleotides read TGTGCCAGCAGCCCGCAGGCGCGCCCCTACAATGAGCAGTTCTTC.